What follows is one T cell receptor beta chain and its context. The antigen remains undetermined. This specimen belongs to a study of OX40 agonist ivuxolimab in advanced cancers. For the study at large: Patients were given ivuxolimab, an antibody that agonizes OX40 (CD134). A male proportion of about 80% was recorded, with mean age about 62 years and range roughly 23 to 85. Patients undergoing dose escalation presented with hepatocellular carcinoma, melanoma, renal cell or head and neck cancer.

The assay was immunoSEQ multiplex PCR, and TCRdb's table has in-frame clones only and misses some. Here the sample spans 65,000 to 95,000 clones, roughly 92% being singletons. CDR1 and CDR2 from the germline V gene are LNHDA and SQIVND (reference sequence). CDR3 size: 16 residues. V dropped 7 bases and J dropped 5; count of bases not matched to a gene: 12. Findings and limits, study-wide: Clonal expansion was seen in CD4+ and CD8+ blood T cells by week 6 at 0.1 to 3.0 mg/kg.

The material sequenced was CD4+ or CD8+ T cells sorted from blood, taken in a trial of the OX40 agonist ivuxolimab. This TCR was sampled from an adult with an advanced solid tumor such as melanoma, head and neck, liver or kidney cancer. This sequence joins TRBV19 and TRBJ2-2; TRBD2 matches 8 bases. Here the CDR3 DNA reads TGTGCCAGTAAAGCCACCGGGACTAGGCTTACCGGGGAGCTGTTTTTT. It is translated as CASKATGTRLTGELFF.